The 3 T cell receptor beta chains below were found in one sample sequenced in a study of T cells in Graves' hyperthyroidism and ophthalmopathy. Amplified regions were TCR beta CDR3 sequences from RNA transcripts. With the HTBI primer set, the TCR CDR3 went through a first round of RT-PCR. TCRdb called the multiplex PCR reads again in MiXCR, with one record for every CDR3 protein. The table has about 590,000 distinct CDR3 sequences, 15% to 19% seen once. The specimen was blood. The source of these receptors is a woman younger than 45 with Graves' hyperthyroidism.

Worth noting for this clonotype: The germline gene is not matched at one end of the junction; a read error may be the cause. The rearrangement uses TRBV4-1 and TRBJ2-5; perhaps TRBD1 as D (6 bases). There are 15 residues in the CDR3. The germline V gene has CDR1 MGHRA and CDR2 YSYEKL. The CDR3 bases are TGTGCCAGCAGCCAAGGTCAACAGGGTCCGGAGACCCAGTACTTC. This codes for CASSQGQQGPETQYF.

The gene calls are TRBV28 and TRBJ2-7; D may be TRBD1 (6 bases). The CDR3 covers 14 residues. Germline values: CDR1 MDHEN, CDR2 SYDVKM. Trimming took 7 bases from V and 2 from J, leaving 15 bases between them. The chain's CDR3 is CASTRDTSAYEQYF. DNA of the CDR3: TGTGCCAGCACCCGGGACACTAGTGCCTACGAGCAGTACTTC.

This clonotype came up many times. J is TRBJ2-1 and V is TRBV24-1, with 8 nucleotides matching TRBD2. CDR1 and CDR2 from the germline V gene are KGHDR and SFDVKD. This CDR3 contains 14 residues. Trimming took 1 base from V and 6 from J; bases not matched to a gene: 1. CDR3 residues: CATSDFLAGNEQFF. The CDR3 coding sequence is TGTGCCACCAGTGATTTCCTAGCGGGCAATGAGCAGTTCTTC.